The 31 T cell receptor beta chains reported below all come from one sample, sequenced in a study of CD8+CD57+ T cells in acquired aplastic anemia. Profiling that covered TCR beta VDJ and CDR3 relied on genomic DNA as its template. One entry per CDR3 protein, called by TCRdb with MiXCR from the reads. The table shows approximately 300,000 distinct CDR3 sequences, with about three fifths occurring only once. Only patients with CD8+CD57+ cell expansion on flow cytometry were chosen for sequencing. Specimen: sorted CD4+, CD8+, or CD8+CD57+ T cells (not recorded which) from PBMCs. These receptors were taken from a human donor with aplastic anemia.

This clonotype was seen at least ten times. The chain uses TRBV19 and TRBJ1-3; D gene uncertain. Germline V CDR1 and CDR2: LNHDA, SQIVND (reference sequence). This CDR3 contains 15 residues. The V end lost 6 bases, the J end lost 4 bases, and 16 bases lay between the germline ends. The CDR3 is CASRTSESQGNTIYF. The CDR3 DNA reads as TGTGCCAGTAGAACATCCGAGAGTCAAGGAAACACCATATATTTT.

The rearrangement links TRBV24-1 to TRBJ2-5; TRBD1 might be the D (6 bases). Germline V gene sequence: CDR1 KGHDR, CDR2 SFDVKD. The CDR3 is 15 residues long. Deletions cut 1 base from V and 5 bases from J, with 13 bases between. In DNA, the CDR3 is TGTGCCACCAGTGATTTTAAGGGACACTTCGAGACCCAGTACTTC. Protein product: CATSDFKGHFETQYF.

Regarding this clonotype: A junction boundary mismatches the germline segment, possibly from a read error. This CDR3 is CSAGFSGGADYKQYF. The CDR3 DNA reads as TGCAGTGCTGGTTTTAGCGGGGGGGCCGACTACAAGCAGTACTTC. The genes are TRBV20-1 and TRBJ2-7; 11 bases match TRBD2. The germline V gene encodes CDR1 DFQATT and CDR2 SNEGSKA (reference sequence). This CDR3 is built from 15 residues.

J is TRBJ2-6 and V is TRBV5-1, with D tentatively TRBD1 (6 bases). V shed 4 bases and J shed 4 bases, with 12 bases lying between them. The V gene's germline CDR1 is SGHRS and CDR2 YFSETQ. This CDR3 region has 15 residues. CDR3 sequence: CASSRDGQGANVLTF. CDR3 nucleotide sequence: TGCGCCAGCAGCAGGGACGGACAGGGGGCCAACGTCCTGACTTTC.

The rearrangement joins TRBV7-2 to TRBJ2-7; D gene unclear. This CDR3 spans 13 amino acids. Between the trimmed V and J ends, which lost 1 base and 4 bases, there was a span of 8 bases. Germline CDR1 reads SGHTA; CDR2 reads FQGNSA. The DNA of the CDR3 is TGTGCCAGCAGCTTAGAGGCCTTTTACGAGCAGTACTTC. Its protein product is CASSLEAFYEQYF. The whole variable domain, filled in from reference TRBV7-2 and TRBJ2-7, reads GAGVSQSPSNKVTEKGKDVELRCDPISGHTALYWYRQSLGQGLEFLIYFQGNSAPDKSGLPSDRFSAERTGGSVSTLTIQRTQQEDSAVYLCASSLEAFYEQYFGPGTRLTVT.

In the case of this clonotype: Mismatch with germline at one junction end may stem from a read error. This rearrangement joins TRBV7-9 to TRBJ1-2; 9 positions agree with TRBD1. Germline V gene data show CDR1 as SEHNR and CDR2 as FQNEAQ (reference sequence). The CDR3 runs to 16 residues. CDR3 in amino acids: CANSVRQGVLGYGYTF. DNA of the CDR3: TGTGCCAACAGCGTAAGACAGGGGGTTCTGGGCTATGGCTACACCTTC.

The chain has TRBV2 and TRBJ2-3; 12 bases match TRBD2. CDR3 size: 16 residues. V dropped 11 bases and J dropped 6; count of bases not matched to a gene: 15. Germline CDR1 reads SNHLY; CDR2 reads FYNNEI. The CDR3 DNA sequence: TGTGCCGAGGGACTTCTAGCGGGAGGGCCTGTGGATACGCAGTATTTT. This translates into CAEGLLAGGPVDTQYF.

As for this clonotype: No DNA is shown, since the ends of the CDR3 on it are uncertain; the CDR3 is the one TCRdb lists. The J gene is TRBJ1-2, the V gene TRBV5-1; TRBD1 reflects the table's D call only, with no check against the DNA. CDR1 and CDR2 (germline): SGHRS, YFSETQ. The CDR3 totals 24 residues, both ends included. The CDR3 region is CASSPTSTNEQFFGPGTANYGYTF.

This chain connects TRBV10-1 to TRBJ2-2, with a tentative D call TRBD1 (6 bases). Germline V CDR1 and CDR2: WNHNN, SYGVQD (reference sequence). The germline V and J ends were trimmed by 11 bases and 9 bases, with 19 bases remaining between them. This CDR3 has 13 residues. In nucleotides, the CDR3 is TGCGCCGGCAAAAGACAGGAGAACAGGGAGCTGTTTTTT. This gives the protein CAGKRQENRELFF.

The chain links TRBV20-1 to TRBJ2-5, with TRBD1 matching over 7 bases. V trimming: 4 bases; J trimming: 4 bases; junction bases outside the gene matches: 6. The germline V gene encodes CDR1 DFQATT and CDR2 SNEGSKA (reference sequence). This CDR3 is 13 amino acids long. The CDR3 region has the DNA TGCAGTGCTAAGGCGACAGGGATAGAGACCCAGTACTTC. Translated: CSAKATGIETQYF.

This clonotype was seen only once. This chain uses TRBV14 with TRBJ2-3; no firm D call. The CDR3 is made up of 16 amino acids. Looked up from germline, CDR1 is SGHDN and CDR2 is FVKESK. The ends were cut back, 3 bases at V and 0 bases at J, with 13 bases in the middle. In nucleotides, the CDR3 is TGTGCCAGCAGCCAGATGGGGAAATTTAGCACAGATACGCAGTATTTT. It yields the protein CASSQMGKFSTDTQYF.

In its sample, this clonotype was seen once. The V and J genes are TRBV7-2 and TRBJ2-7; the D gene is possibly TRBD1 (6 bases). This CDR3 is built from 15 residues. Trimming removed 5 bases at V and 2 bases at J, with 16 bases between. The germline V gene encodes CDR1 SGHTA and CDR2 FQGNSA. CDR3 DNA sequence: TGTGCCAGCAGCCAATACGGGACACACACCTACGAGCAGTACTTC. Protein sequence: CASSQYGTHTYEQYF. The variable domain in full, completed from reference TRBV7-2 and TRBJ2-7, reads GAGVSQSPSNKVTEKGKDVELRCDPISGHTALYWYRQSLGQGLEFLIYFQGNSAPDKSGLPSDRFSAERTGGSVSTLTIQRTQQEDSAVYLCASSQYGTHTYEQYFGPGTRLTVT.

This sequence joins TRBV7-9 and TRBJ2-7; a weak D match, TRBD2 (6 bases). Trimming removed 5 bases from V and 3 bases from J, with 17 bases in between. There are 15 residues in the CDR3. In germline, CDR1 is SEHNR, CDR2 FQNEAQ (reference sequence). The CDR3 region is CASSRKGSGDYEQYF. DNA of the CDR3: TGTGCCAGCAGCCGCAAAGGCTCGGGAGACTACGAGCAGTACTTC. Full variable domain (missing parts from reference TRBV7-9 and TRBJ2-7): DTGVSQNPRHKITKRGQNVTFRCDPISEHNRLYWYRQTLGQGPEFLTYFQNEAQLEKSRLLSDRFSAERPKGSFSTLEIQRTEQGDSAMYLCASSRKGSGDYEQYFGPGTRLTVT.

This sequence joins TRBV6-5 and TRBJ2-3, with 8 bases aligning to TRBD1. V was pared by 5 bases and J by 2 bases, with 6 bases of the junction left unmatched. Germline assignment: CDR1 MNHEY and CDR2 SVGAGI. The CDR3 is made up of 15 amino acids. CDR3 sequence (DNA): TGTGCCAGCAGTGAAGGGACAGGCCACACAGATACGCAGTATTTT. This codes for CASSEGTGHTDTQYF.

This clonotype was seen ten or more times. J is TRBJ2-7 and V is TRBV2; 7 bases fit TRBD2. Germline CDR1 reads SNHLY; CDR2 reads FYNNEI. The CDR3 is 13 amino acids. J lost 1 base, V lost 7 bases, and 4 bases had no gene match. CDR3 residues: CASTGGGSYEQYF. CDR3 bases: TGTGCCAGCACTGGGGGAGGGTCCTACGAGCAGTACTTC.

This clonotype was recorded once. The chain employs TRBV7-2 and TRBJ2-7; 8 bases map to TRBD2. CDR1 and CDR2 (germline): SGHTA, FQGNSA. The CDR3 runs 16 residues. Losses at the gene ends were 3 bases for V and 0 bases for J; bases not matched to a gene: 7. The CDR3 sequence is CASSLGLAGFSYEQYF. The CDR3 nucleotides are TGTGCCAGCAGCTTGGGGCTAGCGGGTTTCTCCTACGAGCAGTACTTC. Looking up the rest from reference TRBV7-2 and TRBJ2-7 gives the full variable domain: GAGVSQSPSNKVTEKGKDVELRCDPISGHTALYWYRQSLGQGLEFLIYFQGNSAPDKSGLPSDRFSAERTGGSVSTLTIQRTQQEDSAVYLCASSLGLAGFSYEQYFGPGTRLTVT.

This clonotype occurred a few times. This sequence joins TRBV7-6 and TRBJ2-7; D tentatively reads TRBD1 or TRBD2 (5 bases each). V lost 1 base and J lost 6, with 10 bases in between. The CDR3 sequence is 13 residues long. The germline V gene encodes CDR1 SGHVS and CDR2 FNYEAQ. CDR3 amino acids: CASSLGRGTEQYF. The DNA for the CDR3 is TGTGCCAGCAGCTTAGGTAGAGGGACCGAGCAGTACTTC. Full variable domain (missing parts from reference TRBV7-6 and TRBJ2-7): GAGVSQSPRYKVTKRGQDVALRCDPISGHVSLYWYRQALGQGPEFLTYFNYEAQQDKSGLPNDRFSAERPEGSISTLTIQRTEQRDSAMYRCASSLGRGTEQYFGPGTRLTVT.

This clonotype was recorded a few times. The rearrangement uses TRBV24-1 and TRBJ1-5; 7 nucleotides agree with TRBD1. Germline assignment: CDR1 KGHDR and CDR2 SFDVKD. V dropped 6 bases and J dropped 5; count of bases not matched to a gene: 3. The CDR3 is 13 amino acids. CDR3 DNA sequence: TGTGCCACCAGTCAGGGACAGCATCAGCCCCAGCATTTT. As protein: CATSQGQHQPQHF.

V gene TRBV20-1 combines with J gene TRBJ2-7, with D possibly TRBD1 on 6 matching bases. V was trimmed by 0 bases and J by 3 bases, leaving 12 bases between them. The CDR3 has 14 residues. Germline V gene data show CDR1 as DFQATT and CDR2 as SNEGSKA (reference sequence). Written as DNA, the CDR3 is TGCAGTGCTAGAGATGGGGGCGCCGGCTACGAGCAGTACTTC. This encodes CSARDGGAGYEQYF.

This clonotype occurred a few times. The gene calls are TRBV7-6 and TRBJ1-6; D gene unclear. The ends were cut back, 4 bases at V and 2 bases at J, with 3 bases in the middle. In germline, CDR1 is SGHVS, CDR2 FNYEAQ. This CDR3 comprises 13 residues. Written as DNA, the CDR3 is TGTGCCAGCAGCTCGGCCTATAATTCACCCCTCCACTTT. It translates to CASSSAYNSPLHF. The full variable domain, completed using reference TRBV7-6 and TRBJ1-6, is GAGVSQSPRYKVTKRGQDVALRCDPISGHVSLYWYRQALGQGPEFLTYFNYEAQQDKSGLPNDRFSAERPEGSISTLTIQRTEQRDSAMYRCASSSAYNSPLHFGNGTRLTVT.

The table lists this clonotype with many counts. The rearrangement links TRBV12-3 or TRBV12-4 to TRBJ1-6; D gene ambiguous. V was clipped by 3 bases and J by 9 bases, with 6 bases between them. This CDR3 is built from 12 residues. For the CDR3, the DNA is TGTGCCAGCAGTTTTTCGGGTTCACCCCTCCACTTT. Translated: CASSFSGSPLHF.

For the CDR3, the DNA is TGCGCCAGCAGCCACGGACAGGGGGGGCTTAATGAGCAGTTCTTC. This sequence encodes CASSHGQGGLNEQFF. This sequence joins TRBV5-1 and TRBJ2-1, with TRBD1 matching over 10 bases. Germline loops: CDR1 SGHRS, CDR2 YFSETQ. Germline trimming cut 4 bases from V and 7 bases from J; bases unmatched to any gene: 8. This CDR3 spans 15 amino acids.

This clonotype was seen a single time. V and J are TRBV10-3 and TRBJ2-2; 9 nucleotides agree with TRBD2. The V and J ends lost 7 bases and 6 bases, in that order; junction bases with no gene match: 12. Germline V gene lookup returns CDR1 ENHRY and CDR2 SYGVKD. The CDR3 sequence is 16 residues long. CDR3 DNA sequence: TGTGCCATCACGAAGACGGGACTAGCAGGCGCCGGGGAGCTGTTTTTT. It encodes CAITKTGLAGAGELFF.

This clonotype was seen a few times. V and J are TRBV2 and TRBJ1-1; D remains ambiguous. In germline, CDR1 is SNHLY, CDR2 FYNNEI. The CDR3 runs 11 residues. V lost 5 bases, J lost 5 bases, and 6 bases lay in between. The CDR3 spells CASSSLTEAFF. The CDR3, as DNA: TGTGCCAGCAGTTCTTTGACTGAAGCTTTCTTT.

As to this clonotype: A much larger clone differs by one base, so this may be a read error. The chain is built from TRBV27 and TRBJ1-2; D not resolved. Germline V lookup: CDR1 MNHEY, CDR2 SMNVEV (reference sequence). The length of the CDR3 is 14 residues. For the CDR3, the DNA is TGTGCCAGCAGTCCGTTGACCACTAACTATGGCTACGCCTTC. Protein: CASSPLTTNYGYAF.

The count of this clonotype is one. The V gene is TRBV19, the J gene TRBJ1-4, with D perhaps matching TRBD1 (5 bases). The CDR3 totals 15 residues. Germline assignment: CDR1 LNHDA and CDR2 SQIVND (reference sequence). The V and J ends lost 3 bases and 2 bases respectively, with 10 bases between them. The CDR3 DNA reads TGTGCCAGTAGTATCGGGGGGACCACTAATGAAAAACTGTTTTTT. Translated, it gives CASSIGGTTNEKLFF.

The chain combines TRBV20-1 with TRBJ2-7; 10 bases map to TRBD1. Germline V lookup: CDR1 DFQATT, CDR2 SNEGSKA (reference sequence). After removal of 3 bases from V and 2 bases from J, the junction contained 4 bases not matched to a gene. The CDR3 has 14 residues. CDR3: CSARRGQGTYEQYF. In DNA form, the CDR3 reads TGCAGTGCTAGGAGGGGACAGGGGACCTACGAGCAGTACTTC.

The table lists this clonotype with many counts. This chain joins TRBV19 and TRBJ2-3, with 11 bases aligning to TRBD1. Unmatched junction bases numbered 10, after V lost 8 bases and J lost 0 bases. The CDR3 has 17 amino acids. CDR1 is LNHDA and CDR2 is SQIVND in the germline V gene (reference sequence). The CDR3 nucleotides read TGTGCCAGTGAAAGCCTCGGGACAGGGGGTAGCACAGATACGCAGTATTTT. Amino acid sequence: CASESLGTGGSTDTQYF.

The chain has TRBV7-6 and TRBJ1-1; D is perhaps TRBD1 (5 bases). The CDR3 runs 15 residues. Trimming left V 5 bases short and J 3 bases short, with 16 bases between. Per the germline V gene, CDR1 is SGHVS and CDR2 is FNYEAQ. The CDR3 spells CASSPRPGDDTEAFF. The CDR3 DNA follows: TGTGCCAGCAGCCCCAGGCCCGGGGACGACACTGAAGCTTTCTTT.

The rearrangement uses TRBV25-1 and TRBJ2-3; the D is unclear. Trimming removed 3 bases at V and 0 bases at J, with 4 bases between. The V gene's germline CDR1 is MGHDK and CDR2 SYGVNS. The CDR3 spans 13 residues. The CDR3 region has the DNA TGTGCCAGCAGTGACCCGAGCACAGATACGCAGTATTTT. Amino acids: CASSDPSTDTQYF.

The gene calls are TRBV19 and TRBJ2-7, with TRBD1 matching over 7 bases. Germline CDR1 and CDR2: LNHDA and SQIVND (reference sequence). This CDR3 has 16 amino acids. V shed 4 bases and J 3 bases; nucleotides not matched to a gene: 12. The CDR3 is CASSRYGTEGSYEQYF. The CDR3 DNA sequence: TGTGCCAGTAGTAGATACGGGACAGAGGGCAGCTACGAGCAGTACTTC.